These 11 T cell receptor beta chains were sequenced from one sample in a study of cytomegalovirus exposure and HLA in healthy donors. It was with 60 Vbeta and 13 Jbeta primers that the PCR ran. Profiled with immunoSEQ multiplex PCR; TCRdb holds only in-frame clones, not every one. Of some 130,000 clones in the sample, 70% to 80% were seen once. Sequenced input: PBMCs. The receptors originated from a female donor in good health and CMV-seronegative.

The gene calls are TRBV19 and TRBJ2-7; 8 bases agree with TRBD1. V gave up 6 bases and J gave up 3 bases; unmatched junction bases: 4. CDR3 length: 13 amino acids. Germline assignment: CDR1 LNHDA and CDR2 SQIVND (reference sequence). CDR3 loop: CASRPDRDYEQYF. In DNA form, the CDR3 reads TGTGCCAGTAGGCCGGACAGGGACTACGAGCAGTACTTC.

This clone turned up a few times. The V call is TRBV4-1, the J call TRBJ1-1; no clear D gene. V shed 0 bases and J shed 4 bases, with 12 bases lying between them. The CDR3 is 15 amino acids. Germline CDR1 MGHRA, CDR2 YSYEKL. CDR3 bases: TGCGCCAGCAGCCAAGATCTGGTCGGGAGCACTGAAGCTTTCTTT. This encodes CASSQDLVGSTEAFF.

The genes are TRBV19 and TRBJ2-5, with D possibly matching TRBD2 (5 bases). With the DNA end fitting TRBJ2-7 better, the J assignment may be wrong. The CDR3 spans 15 residues. The germline V gene has CDR1 LNHDA and CDR2 SQIVND (reference sequence). The CDR3 spells CASSIGRGRVDEQYF. The CDR3 coding sequence is TGTGCCAGTAGTATAGGTCGGGGAAGGGTGGACGAGCAGTACTTC.

Regarding this clone: The CDR3 end shows no conserved phenylalanine or tryptophan, and so a read error is likely. The chain carries TRBV29-1 and TRBJ1-3; 7 bases line up with TRBD1. The germline gives CDR1 SQVTM, CDR2 ANQGSEA. The CDR3 consists of 15 residues. The junction had 7 bases not matched to a gene; V was cut back by 5 bases and J by 0 bases. CDR3 nucleotides: TGCAGCGTTCTTATGACAGGGAACTCTGGAAACACCATATATGTT. It translates to CSVLMTGNSGNTIYV.

This chain joins TRBV7-9 and TRBJ2-6; 7 bases agree with TRBD1. Germline V lookup: CDR1 SEHNR, CDR2 FQNEAQ (reference sequence). The ends lost 2 bases at V and 0 bases at J; junction bases unmatched: 4. The CDR3 runs 17 residues. The CDR3, as DNA: TGTGCCAGCAGCTTAACAGGGGCCCGCTCTGGGGCCAACGTCCTGACTTTC. Translating it yields CASSLTGARSGANVLTF. Drawing the rest from reference TRBV7-9 and TRBJ2-6, the complete variable domain is DTGVSQNPRHKITKRGQNVTFRCDPISEHNRLYWYRQTLGQGPEFLTYFQNEAQLEKSRLLSDRFSAERPKGSFSTLEIQRTEQGDSAMYLCASSLTGARSGANVLTFGAGSRLTVL.

This clone was counted only a few times. This chain links TRBV4-3 with TRBJ1-2, with a weak D call TRBD1 (6 bases). V dropped 4 bases and J dropped 0 bases, with 12 bases sitting between them. This CDR3 has 15 amino acids. Germline values: CDR1 LGHNA, CDR2 YSLEER. The CDR3 spells CASSLETGPNYGYTF. CDR3 coding DNA: TGCGCCAGCAGCCTTGAGACAGGCCCTAACTATGGCTACACCTTC.

The J gene is TRBJ2-5, the V gene TRBV10-3; 8 bases map to TRBD2. Germline CDR1 is ENHRY and CDR2 is SYGVKD. The CDR3 is made up of 15 amino acids. After removal of 3 bases from V and 2 bases from J, the junction contained 5 bases not matched to a gene. The CDR3 nucleotides are TGTGCCATCAGTGAAGCTACTAGCGGACAAGAGACCCAGTACTTC. Translating gives CAISEATSGQETQYF.

The CDR3 here is CASRVDRYTEAFF. The CDR3 DNA sequence: TGTGCCAGCAGGGTGGACAGATACACTGAAGCTTTCTTT. This chain connects TRBV7-2 to TRBJ1-1; tentative D call: TRBD1 (6 bases). Germline V lookup: CDR1 SGHTA, CDR2 FQGNSA. V was clipped by 6 bases and J by 3 bases, with 11 bases between them. CDR3 length: 13 amino acids.

The chain recombines TRBV7-2 with TRBJ2-3; no clear D gene. The CDR3 is made up of 14 amino acids. V was trimmed by 0 bases and J by 2 bases, leaving 6 bases between them. Germline CDR1 SGHTA, CDR2 FQGNSA. CDR3 loop: CASSLAATTDTQYF. DNA of the CDR3: TGTGCCAGCAGCTTAGCGGCAACCACAGATACGCAGTATTTT.

The genes are TRBV19 and TRBJ1-1, with D possibly TRBD1 on 6 matching bases. The CDR3 loop spans 14 amino acids. Germline CDR1 reads LNHDA; CDR2 reads SQIVND (reference sequence). The V end lost 6 bases, the J end lost 0 bases, and 11 bases lay between the germline ends. CDR3 sequence: CASSLGAVNTEAFF. The CDR3 DNA reads as TGTGCCAGTAGCCTGGGGGCCGTGAACACTGAAGCTTTCTTT.

The V call is TRBV29-1, the J call TRBJ1-3; possible D gene TRBD1, 5 bases. Germline loops: CDR1 SQVTM, CDR2 ANQGSEA. V was pared by 4 bases and J by 7 bases, with 17 bases between. The CDR3 runs 14 residues. CDR3 protein: CSVARDGGGNTIYF. The DNA of the CDR3 is TGCAGCGTTGCCCGGGACGGCGGAGGGAACACCATATATTTT.